Shown below are 21 T cell receptor beta chains from a single sample sequenced in a study of blood T cell repertoires in COVID-19. Assay: immunoSEQ multiplex PCR; the TCRdb copy retains only in-frame clones and omits some. Of 250,000 or so clones in the sample, about 90% were seen once. Sequencing was done on a sample of peripheral blood. The source is a man between 18 and 29 years old with active or convalescent COVID-19.

This clone appeared a few times. The chain employs TRBV9 and TRBJ1-5; D is uncertain. Germline-derived CDR1 and CDR2 are SGDLS and YYNGEE. V lost 7 bases and J lost 5, with 16 bases in between. The CDR3 spans 14 residues. CDR3 DNA: TGTGCCAGCTCACCGGGAGGCCAAGATCAGCCCCAGCATTTT. Protein product: CASSPGGQDQPQHF.

V gene TRBV7-2 combines with J gene TRBJ1-6; D possibly corresponds to TRBD1 (6 bases). Germline V gives CDR1 SGHTA, CDR2 FQGNSA. The CDR3 spans 16 residues. V was clipped by 5 bases and J by 4 bases, with 15 bases between them. CDR3 nucleotides: TGTGCCAGCAGCCCACAGACAGGCCAGTATAATTCACCCCTCCACTTT. Its protein is CASSPQTGQYNSPLHF.

This sequence joins TRBV19 and TRBJ1-2, with D uncertain. The V and J ends lost 3 bases and 2 bases respectively, with 13 bases between them. The germline V gene has CDR1 LNHDA and CDR2 SQIVND (reference sequence). The CDR3 has 15 amino acids. CDR3 in amino acids: CASSIQMGQNYGYTF. The CDR3 DNA sequence: TGTGCCAGTAGTATTCAAATGGGCCAAAACTATGGCTACACCTTC.

The chain uses TRBV5-1 and TRBJ2-7; 7 nucleotides line up with TRBD1. V shed 5 bases, J shed 0 bases, and the junction held 5 bases outside the gene matches. The CDR3 runs to 14 residues. From germline, CDR1 is SGHRS and CDR2 YFSETQ. CDR3: CASRRGRLSYEQYF. The CDR3 coding sequence is TGCGCCAGCAGAAGGGGGCGCCTCTCCTACGAGCAGTACTTC.

The genes are TRBV6-6 and TRBJ1-2; TRBD1 is a possible D gene (6 bases). Germline loops: CDR1 MNHNY, CDR2 SVGAGI (reference sequence). The V and J ends lost 6 bases and 6 bases respectively, with 11 bases between them. This CDR3 region has 12 residues. The CDR3: CASRQGGDGYTF. The CDR3 coding sequence is TGTGCCAGCAGACAGGGTGGGGATGGCTACACCTTC.

The J gene is TRBJ2-7, the V gene TRBV7-8, with 9 bases matching TRBD1. The CDR3 totals 13 residues. Germline values: CDR1 SGHVS, CDR2 FQNEAQ. J was trimmed by 5 bases and V by 5 bases; bases with no gene match: 4. The CDR3 spells CASSRDREDEQYF. In DNA, the CDR3 is TGTGCCAGCAGCCGGGACAGGGAAGACGAGCAGTACTTC.

V gene TRBV28 combines with J gene TRBJ1-3, with a tentative D call TRBD1 (6 bases). The CDR3 has 17 amino acids. Trimming cost V 11 bases and J 4 bases, with 27 bases left between them. CDR1 MDHEN and CDR2 SYDVKM come from the germline V gene. As DNA, the CDR3 is TGTGCCGGAACTGGACAGACCTACGATGTTTCGGGAAACACCATATATTTT. Amino acids: CAGTGQTYDVSGNTIYF. Full variable domain (remainder filled in from reference TRBV28 and TRBJ1-3): DVKVTQSSRYLVKRTGEKVFLECVQDMDHENMFWYRQDPGLGLRLIYFSYDVKMKEKGDIPEGYSVSREKKERFSLILESASTNQTSMYLCAGTGQTYDVSGNTIYFGEGSWLTVV.

The chain links TRBV3-1 (or the pseudogene TRBV3-2) to TRBJ2-7, with 12 bases fitting TRBD2. V gave up 5 bases and J gave up 3 bases; unmatched junction bases: 17. CDR3 length equals 19 residues. Germline loops: CDR1 LGHDT, CDR2 YNNKEL (reference sequence). CDR3 nucleotides: TGTGCCAGCAGCAGGCCCCAGGAAGCGACTAGCGGGAGTTTCTACGAGCAGTACTTC. Amino acids: CASSRPQEATSGSFYEQYF.

This chain joins TRBV28 and TRBJ2-7, with D possibly being TRBD1 (6 bases). Between the trimmed V and J ends, which lost 3 bases and 3 bases, there was a span of 12 bases. The CDR3 contains 14 residues. CDR1 is MDHEN and CDR2 is SYDVKM in the germline V gene. CDR3 in amino acids: CASSLQGRFYEQYF. In DNA form, the CDR3 reads TGTGCCAGCAGTTTGCAGGGGCGTTTCTACGAGCAGTACTTC.

V gene TRBV7-3 combines with J gene TRBJ2-2, with 10 bases lining up with TRBD1. The CDR3 covers 16 residues. Germline CDR1 reads SGHTA; CDR2 reads FQGTGA. V shed 5 bases and J 6 bases; nucleotides not matched to a gene: 9. The CDR3 DNA follows: TGTGCCAGCAGCCCCAGGGACAGGGGAAAACCCGGGGAGCTGTTTTTT. Translating it yields CASSPRDRGKPGELFF. Together with reference TRBV7-3 and TRBJ2-2, the CDR3 gives the full variable domain: GAGVSQTPSNKVTEKGKYVELRCDPISGHTALYWYRQSLGQGPEFLIYFQGTGAADDSGLPNDRFFAVRPEGSVSTLKIQRTERGDSAVYLCASSPRDRGKPGELFFGEGSRLTVL.

This clone occurred once. The DNA for the CDR3 is TGTGCCAGCAGTGTGTGGGCAGGTGGCTACACCTTC. It encodes CASSVWAGGYTF. The genes are TRBV2 and TRBJ1-2; D remains unclear. The CDR3 length is 12 residues. V was shortened by 4 bases and J by 7 bases, with 10 bases between the two germline ends. Germline V lookup: CDR1 SNHLY, CDR2 FYNNEI.

This clone was seen only once. This chain links TRBV7-9 with TRBJ2-7, with TRBD1 matching 8 bases. Germline CDR1 and CDR2: SEHNR and FQNEAQ (reference sequence). V lost 1 base and J lost 5; bases outside the gene matches: 7. The CDR3 is made up of 15 amino acids. The CDR3 region is CASSLEGGQANEQYF. For the CDR3, the DNA is TGTGCCAGCAGCTTAGAGGGGGGACAGGCAAACGAGCAGTACTTC.

J is TRBJ2-7 and V is TRBV10-3; the D gene is possibly TRBD2 (6 bases). This CDR3 has 15 amino acids. The germline V gene has CDR1 ENHRY and CDR2 SYGVKD. Trimming shortened V by 0 bases and J by 5 bases, and 14 bases separated the two germline ends. CDR3 in DNA: TGTGCCATCAGTGAGTCGAGGGCTAGCGAGCACGAGCAGTACTTC. This encodes CAISESRASEHEQYF.

The chain couples TRBV6-2 or TRBV6-3 to TRBJ1-4; D gene unclear. CDR3 length: 16 amino acids. The germline V and J ends were trimmed by 5 bases and 8 bases, with 21 bases remaining between them. Germline loops: CDR1 MNHEY, CDR2 SVGEGT. The CDR3 nucleotides read TGTGCCAGCAGTCCCCTCGGGATCACTATGCGAGAAAAACTGTTTTTT. Protein product: CASSPLGITMREKLFF.

The V and J genes are TRBV12-3 or TRBV12-4 and TRBJ1-2; D remains ambiguous. This CDR3 spans 13 amino acids. Trimming shortened V by 3 bases and J by 8 bases, and 13 bases separated the two germline ends. The CDR3 DNA reads TGTGCCAGCAGTTTTTCAGACGGGGTAGGCTACACCTTC. Amino acids: CASSFSDGVGYTF.

In DNA form, the CDR3 reads TGTGCCAGCAGTAGAACAGGGGGCATCGGGGAGCTGTTTTTT. As protein: CASSRTGGIGELFF. The rearrangement joins TRBV2 to TRBJ2-2; 9 bases map to TRBD1. J lost 7 bases, V lost 5 bases, and 5 bases had no gene match. Germline V CDR1 and CDR2: SNHLY, FYNNEI. CDR3 length equals 14 residues.

The CDR3 DNA is TGTGCCAGCAGCCCCGGACTAGCAGGGGATACGCAGTATTTT. It translates to CASSPGLAGDTQYF. This chain uses TRBV7-7 with TRBJ2-3, with 8 bases aligning to TRBD2. CDR1 is SSHAT, CDR2 FNYEAQ, per germline (reference sequence). V shed 5 bases and J 6 bases; nucleotides not matched to a gene: 7. The CDR3 length is 14 residues.

V gene TRBV28 combines with J gene TRBJ1-5; D is possibly TRBD1 (6 bases). The germline V gene has CDR1 MDHEN and CDR2 SYDVKM. This CDR3 region has 18 residues. Trimming cost V 4 bases and J 9 bases, with 28 bases left between them. The CDR3 DNA follows: TGTGCCAGCAGTTCTTTGCTCCGGGACACCCGATGGACGCGGCCCCAGCATTTT. The encoded protein is CASSSLLRDTRWTRPQHF.

The rearrangement uses TRBV14 and TRBJ1-4; 9 nucleotides agree with TRBD1. V was clipped by 4 bases and J by 1 base; unmatched bases: 4. The CDR3 totals 16 residues. The germline V gene encodes CDR1 SGHDN and CDR2 FVKESK. CDR3 in amino acids: CASSRGQGLTNEKLFF. Here the CDR3 DNA reads TGTGCCAGCAGCCGGGGACAGGGATTAACTAATGAAAAACTGTTTTTT.

The V gene is TRBV29-1, the J gene TRBJ1-2; the D is unclear. Deletions cut 6 bases from V and 7 bases from J, with 15 bases between. CDR1 is SQVTM and CDR2 is ANQGSEA in the germline V gene. The length of the CDR3 is 12 residues. CDR3 sequence reads: CSVNTGVGGYTF. As DNA, the CDR3 is TGCAGCGTCAATACCGGGGTGGGTGGCTACACCTTC.

This chain uses TRBV9 with TRBJ2-2; no clear D. Germline V gives CDR1 SGDLS, CDR2 YYNGEE. The CDR3 is 14 residues long. V was pared by 0 bases and J by 1 base, with 4 bases between. This CDR3 reads CASSVAQNTGELFF. As DNA, the CDR3 is TGTGCCAGCAGCGTAGCACAGAACACCGGGGAGCTGTTTTTT. Full variable domain (outside the CDR3, taken from reference TRBV9 and TRBJ2-2): DSGVTQTPKHLITATGQRVTLRCSPRSGDLSVYWYQQSLDQGLQFLIQYYNGEERAKGNILERFSAQQFPDLHSELNLSSLELGDSALYFCASSVAQNTGELFFGEGSRLTVL.